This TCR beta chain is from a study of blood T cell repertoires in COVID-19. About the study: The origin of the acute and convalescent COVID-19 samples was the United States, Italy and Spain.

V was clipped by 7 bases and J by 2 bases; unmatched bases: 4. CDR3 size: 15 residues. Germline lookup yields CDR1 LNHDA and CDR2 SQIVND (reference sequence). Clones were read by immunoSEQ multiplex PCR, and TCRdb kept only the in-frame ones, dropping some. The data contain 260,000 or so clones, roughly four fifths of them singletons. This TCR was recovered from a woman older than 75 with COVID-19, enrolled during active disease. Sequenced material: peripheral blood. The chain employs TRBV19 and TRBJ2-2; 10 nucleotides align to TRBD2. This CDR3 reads CASTTLAGNTGELFF. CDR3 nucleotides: TGTGCCAGTACTACACTAGCGGGAAACACCGGGGAGCTGTTTTTT.